This paragraph covers one TCR beta chain sequence. Only in-frame clones appear in the TCRdb table, and some are missing; sequencing was by immunoSEQ multiplex PCR. The sample holds a few hundred thousand clones, 84% seen once. This sample was included in a study of blood T cell repertoires in COVID-19. CDR3 length equals 16 residues. The trim removed 3 bases at V and 1 base at J, leaving 6 bases unmatched. Germline V CDR1 and CDR2: SGHNT, YYREEE (reference sequence). The chain employs TRBV5-4 and TRBJ2-5; 10 nucleotides match TRBD2. This clonotype originated in a human donor in a cohort sampled during active COVID-19. The sample taken for sequencing was peripheral blood. The CDR3 loop is CASSWNLAGGQETQYF. CDR3 DNA: TGTGCCAGCAGCTGGAATTTAGCGGGAGGCCAAGAGACCCAGTACTTC.